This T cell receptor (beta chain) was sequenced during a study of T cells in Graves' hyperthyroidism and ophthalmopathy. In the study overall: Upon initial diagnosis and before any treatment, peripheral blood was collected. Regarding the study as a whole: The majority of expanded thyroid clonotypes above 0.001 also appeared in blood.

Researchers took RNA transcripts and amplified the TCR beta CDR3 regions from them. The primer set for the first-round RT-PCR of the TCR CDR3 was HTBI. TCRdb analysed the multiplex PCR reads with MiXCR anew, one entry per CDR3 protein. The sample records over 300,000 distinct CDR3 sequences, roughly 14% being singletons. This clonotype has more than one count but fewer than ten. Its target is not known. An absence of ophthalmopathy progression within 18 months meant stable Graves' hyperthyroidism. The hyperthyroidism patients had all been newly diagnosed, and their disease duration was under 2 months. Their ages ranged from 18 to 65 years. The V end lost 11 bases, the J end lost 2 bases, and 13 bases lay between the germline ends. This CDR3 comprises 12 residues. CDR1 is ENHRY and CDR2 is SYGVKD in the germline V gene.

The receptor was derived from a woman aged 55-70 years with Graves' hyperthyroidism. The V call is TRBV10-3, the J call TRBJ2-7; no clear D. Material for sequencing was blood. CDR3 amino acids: CALRTAAYEQYF. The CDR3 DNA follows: TGTGCCCTACGGACGGCGGCCTACGAGCAGTACTTC.